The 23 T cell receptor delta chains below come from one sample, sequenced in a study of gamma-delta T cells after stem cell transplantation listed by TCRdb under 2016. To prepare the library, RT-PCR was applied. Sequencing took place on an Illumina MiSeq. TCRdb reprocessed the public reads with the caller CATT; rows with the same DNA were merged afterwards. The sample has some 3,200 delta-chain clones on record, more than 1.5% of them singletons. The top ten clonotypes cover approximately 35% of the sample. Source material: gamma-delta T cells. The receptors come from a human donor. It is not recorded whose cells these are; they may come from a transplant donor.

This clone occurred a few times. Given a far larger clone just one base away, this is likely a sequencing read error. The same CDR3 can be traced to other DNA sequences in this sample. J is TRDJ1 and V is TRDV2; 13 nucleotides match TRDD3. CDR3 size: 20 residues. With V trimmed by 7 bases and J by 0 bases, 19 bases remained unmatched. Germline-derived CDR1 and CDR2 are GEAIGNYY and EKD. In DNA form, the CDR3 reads TGTGCCTGCGACTCCGTGGACTGGGGGATACGCCTTCAGTACACCGATAAACTCATCTTT. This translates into CACDSVDWGIRLQYTDKLIF.

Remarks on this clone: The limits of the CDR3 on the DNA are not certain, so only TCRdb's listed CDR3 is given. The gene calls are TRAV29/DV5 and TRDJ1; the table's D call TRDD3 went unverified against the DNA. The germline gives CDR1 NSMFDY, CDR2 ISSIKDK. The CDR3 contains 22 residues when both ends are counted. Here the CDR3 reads CSVLLCSKRETGGSLPHYKLIF.

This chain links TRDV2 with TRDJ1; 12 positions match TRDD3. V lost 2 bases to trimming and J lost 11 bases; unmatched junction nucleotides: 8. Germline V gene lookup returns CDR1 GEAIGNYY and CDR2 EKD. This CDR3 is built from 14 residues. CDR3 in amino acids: CACDILGDTLELIF. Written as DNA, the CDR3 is TGTGCCTGTGACATTCTGGGGGATACGCTTGAGCTCATCTTT.

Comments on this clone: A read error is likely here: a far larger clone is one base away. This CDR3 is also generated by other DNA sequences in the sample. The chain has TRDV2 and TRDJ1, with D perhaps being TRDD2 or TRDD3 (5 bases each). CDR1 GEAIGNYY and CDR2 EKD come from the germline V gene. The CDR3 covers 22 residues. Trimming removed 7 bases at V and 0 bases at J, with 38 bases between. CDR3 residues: CACDPLPNLLGRTLGNTDKLIF. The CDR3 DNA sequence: TGTGCCTGCGACCCGCTTCCAAATCTGCTGGGTCGAACCCTTGGGAACACCGATAAACTCATCTTT.

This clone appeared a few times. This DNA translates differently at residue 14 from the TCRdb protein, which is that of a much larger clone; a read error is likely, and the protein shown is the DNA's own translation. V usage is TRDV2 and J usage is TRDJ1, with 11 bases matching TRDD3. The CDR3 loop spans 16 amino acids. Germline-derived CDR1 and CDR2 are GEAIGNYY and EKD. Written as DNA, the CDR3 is TGTGCCTGTTATTCGATTACTGGGGGATATGTCGATAAACCCATCTTT. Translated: CACYSITGGYVDKPIF.

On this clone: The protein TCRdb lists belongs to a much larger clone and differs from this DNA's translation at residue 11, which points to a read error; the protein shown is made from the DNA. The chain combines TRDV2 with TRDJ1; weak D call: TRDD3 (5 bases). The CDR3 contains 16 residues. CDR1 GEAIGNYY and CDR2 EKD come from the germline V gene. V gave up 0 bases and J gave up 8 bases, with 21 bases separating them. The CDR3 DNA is TGTGCCTGTGACACCGTGGGTGGGGCCTCTAGGAGAAAACTCATCTTT. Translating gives CACDTVGGASRRKLIF.

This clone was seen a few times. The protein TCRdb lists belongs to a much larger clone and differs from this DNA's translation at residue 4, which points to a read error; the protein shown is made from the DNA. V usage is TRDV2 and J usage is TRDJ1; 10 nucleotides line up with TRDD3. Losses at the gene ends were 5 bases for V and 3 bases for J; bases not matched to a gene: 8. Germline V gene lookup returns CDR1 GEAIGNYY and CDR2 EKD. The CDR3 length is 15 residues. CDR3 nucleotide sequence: TGTGCCTGTGGCAGCCTGGGGGATAAGGCCGATAAACTCATCTTT. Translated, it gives CACGSLGDKADKLIF.

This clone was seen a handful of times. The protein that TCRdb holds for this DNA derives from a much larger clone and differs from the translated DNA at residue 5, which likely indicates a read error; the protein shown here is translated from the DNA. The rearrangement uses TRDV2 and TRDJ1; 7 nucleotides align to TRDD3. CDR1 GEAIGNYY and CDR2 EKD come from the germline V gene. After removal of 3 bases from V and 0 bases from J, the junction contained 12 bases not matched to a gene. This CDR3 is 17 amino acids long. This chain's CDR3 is CACDALVGGQYTDKLIF. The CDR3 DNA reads TGTGCCTGTGACGCTCTCGTTGGGGGACAATACACCGATAAACTCATCTTT.

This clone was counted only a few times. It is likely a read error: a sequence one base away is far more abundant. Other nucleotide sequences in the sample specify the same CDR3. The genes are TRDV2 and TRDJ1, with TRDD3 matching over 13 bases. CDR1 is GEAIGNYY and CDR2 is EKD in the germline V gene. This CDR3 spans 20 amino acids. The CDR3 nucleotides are TGTGCCTGTGACTCCGTGGACTGGGGGATACGCCTTCAGTACACCGACAAACTCATCTTT. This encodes CACDSVDWGIRLQYTDKLIF.

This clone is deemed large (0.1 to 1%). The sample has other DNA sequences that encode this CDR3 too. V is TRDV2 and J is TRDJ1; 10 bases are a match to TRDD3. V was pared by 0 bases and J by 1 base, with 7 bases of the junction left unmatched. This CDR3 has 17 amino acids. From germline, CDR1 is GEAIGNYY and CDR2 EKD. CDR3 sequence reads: CACDTVTGGLRTDKLIF. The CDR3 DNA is TGTGCCTGTGACACCGTCACTGGGGGATTACGCACCGATAAACTCATCTTT.

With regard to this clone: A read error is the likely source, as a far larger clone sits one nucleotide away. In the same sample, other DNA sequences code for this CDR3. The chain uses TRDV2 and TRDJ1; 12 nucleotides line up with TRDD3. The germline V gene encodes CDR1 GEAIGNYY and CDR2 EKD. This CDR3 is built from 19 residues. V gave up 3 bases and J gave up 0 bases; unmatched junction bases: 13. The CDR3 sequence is CACDPVLGDTQLYTDKLIF. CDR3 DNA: TGTGCCTGTGACCCAGTACTGGGGGATACACAGTTGTACACCGATAAACTCATCTTT.

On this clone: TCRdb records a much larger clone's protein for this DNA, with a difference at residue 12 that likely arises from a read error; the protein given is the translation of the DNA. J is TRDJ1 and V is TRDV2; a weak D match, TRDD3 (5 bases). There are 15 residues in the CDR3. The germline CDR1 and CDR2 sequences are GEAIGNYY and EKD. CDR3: CACDTVGTYTDTLIF. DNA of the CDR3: TGTGCCTGTGACACAGTGGGGACGTACACCGATACACTCATCTTT.

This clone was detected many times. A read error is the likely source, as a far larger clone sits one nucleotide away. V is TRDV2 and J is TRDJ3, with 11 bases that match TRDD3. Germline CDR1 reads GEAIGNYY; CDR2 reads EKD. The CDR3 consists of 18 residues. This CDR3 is CACDILGDSTWGTRQMFF. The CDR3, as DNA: TGTGCCTGTGACATACTGGGGGATAGTACCTGGGGCACCCGACAGATGTTTTTC.

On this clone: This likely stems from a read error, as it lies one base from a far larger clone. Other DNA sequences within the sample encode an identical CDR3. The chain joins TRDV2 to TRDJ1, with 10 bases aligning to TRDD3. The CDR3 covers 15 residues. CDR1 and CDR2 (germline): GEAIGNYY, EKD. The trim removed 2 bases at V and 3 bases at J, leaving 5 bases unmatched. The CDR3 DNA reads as TGTGCCTGTGACATTCTGGGGGATAGGGCCGATAAACTCATCTTT. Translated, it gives CACDILGDRADKLIF.

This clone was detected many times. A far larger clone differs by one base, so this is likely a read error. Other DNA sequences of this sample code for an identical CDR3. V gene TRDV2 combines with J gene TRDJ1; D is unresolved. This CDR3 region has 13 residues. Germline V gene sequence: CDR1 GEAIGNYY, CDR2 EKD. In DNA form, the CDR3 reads TGTGCTTGTGACCCTTTAAAGGCCGATAAACTCATCTTT. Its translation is CACDPLKADKLIF.

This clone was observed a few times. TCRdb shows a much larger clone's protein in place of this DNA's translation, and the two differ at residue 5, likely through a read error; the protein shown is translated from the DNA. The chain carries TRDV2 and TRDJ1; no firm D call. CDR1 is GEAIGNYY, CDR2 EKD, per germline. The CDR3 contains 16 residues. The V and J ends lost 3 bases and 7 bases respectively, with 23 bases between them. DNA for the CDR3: TGTGCCTGTGACTCCGTAGGGGTCCCTGGAAAATCTAAACTCATCTTT. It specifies CACDSVGVPGKSKLIF.

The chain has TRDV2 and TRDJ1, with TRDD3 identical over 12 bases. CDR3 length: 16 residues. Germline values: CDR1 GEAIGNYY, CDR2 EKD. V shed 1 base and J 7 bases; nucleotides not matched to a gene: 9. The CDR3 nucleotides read TGTGCCTGTGACACAATGGCTGGGGGATACGCGGCTAAACTCATCTTT. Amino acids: CACDTMAGGYAAKLIF.

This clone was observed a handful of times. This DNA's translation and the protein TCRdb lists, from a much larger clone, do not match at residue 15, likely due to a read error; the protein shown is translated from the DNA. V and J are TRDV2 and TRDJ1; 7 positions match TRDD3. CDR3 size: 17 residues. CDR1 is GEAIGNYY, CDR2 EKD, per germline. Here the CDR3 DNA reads TGTGCCTGTGACACGGTGGGGGACCCCGAGGACACCGATAAACCCATCTTT. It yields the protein CACDTVGDPEDTDKPIF.

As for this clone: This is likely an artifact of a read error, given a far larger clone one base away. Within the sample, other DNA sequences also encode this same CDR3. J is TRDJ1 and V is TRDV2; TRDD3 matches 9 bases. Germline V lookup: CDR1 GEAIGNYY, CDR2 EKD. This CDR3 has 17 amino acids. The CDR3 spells CACDTVGDIRSTDKLIF. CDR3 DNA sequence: TGTGCCTGTGACACAGTGGGGGATATAAGGTCCACCGACAAACTCATCTTT.

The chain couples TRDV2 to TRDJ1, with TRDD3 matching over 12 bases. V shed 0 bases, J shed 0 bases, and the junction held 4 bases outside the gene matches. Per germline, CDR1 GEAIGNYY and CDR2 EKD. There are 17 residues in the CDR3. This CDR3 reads CACDTLSGGYDTDKLIF. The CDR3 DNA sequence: TGTGCCTGTGACACCTTATCTGGGGGATACGACACCGATAAACTCATCTTT.

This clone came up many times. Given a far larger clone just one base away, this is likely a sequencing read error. In DNA form, the CDR3 reads TGTGCCTGTGACACCGTAGGGGATACCAGCTCCTGGGACACCCGACAGGTGTTTTTC. It translates to CACDTVGDTSSWDTRQVFF. The chain joins TRDV2 to TRDJ3, with 8 nucleotides matching TRDD3. The germline CDR1 and CDR2 sequences are GEAIGNYY and EKD. This CDR3 has 19 amino acids.

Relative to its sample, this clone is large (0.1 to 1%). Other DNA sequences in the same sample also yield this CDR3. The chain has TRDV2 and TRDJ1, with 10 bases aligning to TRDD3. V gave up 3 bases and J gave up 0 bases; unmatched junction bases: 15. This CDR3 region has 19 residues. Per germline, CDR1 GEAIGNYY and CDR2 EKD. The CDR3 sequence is CACDSLESTGGLYTDKLIF. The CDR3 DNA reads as TGTGCCTGTGACTCACTGGAAAGTACTGGGGGATTGTACACCGATAAACTCATCTTT.

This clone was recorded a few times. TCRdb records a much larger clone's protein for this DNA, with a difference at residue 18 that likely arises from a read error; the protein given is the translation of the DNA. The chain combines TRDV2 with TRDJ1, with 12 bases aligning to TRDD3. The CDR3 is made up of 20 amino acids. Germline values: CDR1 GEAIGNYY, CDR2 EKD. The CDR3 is CACDRVLGDTRAGDTDKPIF. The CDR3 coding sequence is TGTGCCTGTGACCGCGTACTGGGGGATACACGTGCTGGGGACACCGATAAACCCATCTTT.